This TCR beta chain was recorded in a study of cytomegalovirus exposure and HLA in healthy donors. About the study: Some 80 million unique TCRs from HLA-typed donors were held in an early data release.

PCR primers comprised 60 Vbeta and 13 Jbeta primers. Method: immunoSEQ multiplex PCR; TCRdb's copy keeps in-frame clones and lacks some. The data contain around 63,000 clones, around 80% of them singletons. This CDR3 is 16 amino acids long. J gave up 2 bases and V 2 bases, and 5 bases lay outside the gene matches. CDR1 SGHVS and CDR2 FNYEAQ come from the germline V gene. The source of this sequence is a man aged 35-49 years in good health and CMV-seronegative. Specimen: PBMCs. V and J are TRBV7-6 and TRBJ2-1; TRBD2 agrees at 8 bases. The CDR3 protein is CASSLLSGGPYNEQFF. CDR3 bases: TGTGCCAGCAGCTTACTTTCGGGGGGGCCCTACAATGAGCAGTTCTTC.